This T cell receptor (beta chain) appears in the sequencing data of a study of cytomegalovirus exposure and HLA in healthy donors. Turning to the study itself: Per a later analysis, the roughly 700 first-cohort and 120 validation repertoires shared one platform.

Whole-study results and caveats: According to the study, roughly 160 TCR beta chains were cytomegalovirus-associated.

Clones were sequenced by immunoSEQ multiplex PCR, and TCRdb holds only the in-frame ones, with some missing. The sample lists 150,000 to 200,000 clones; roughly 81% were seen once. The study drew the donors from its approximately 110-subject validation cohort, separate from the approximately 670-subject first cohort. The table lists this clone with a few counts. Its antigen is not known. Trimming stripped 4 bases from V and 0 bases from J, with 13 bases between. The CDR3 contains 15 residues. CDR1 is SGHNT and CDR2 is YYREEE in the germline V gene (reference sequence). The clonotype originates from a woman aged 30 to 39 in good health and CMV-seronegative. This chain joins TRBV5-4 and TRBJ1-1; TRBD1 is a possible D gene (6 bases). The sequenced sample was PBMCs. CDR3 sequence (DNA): TGTGCCAGCAGCCACATACAGGGAATGAACACTGAAGCTTTCTTT. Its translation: CASSHIQGMNTEAFF.